The source of this TCR beta chain is a study of shared clonotypes between healthy human individuals (TCRdb year 2020). Concerning the study at large: The cohort comprised two women and a few men aged 18 to 49 years. Blood TCR repertoires of about five healthy adults were deeply sequenced to estimate repertoire size and the extent of clonotype sharing between individuals. To increase sequencing depth and limit assay-specific biases, different laboratories used diverse techniques to prepare libraries and sequence TCR repertoires. For each donor, three plates each were used for CD4 naive and CD4 memory, two plates were used for CD8 naive, and one plate was used for CD8 memory. Per donor, leukapheresis produced somewhere between about 0.85 and 9.5 billion PBMCs.

CD8 naive samples were obtained by positive selection for CCR7 among CD45RO-negative cells, yielding a CD45RA+CCR7+ population from which TemRA cells were excluded. The donors were healthy, HIV-negative adults who had no recently reported acute infections or vaccinations. Only Caucasian adults living in Nashville, Tennessee, USA were represented among the donors. Blood was collected by leukapheresis, and PBMCs were isolated by Ficoll-Histopaque density gradient centrifugation and then cryopreserved in liquid nitrogen vapor phase. Analytical flow cytometry was used to check the purity and quantity of every magnetically sorted T cell population. Each sorted fraction had its genomic DNA isolated and then quantified by UV absorbance on a Nanodrop 2000c. Comments on this clone: The target of this receptor is not known. Per-nucleotide qualities are absent, and no much larger clonotype sits a single base away.

Trimming at the junction amounts to 4 bases on V and 5 bases on J, and the germline ends lie 11 bases apart. Measured from the cysteine to the phenylalanine, the CDR3 is 14 residues long. The DNA shown is the 42-base CDR3, in frame from base 1. The germline V gene sets CDR1 to SGHVS and CDR2 to FQNEAQ. What the research found in general, with its limitations: Naive subsets generally had larger estimated clonotype richness than memory subsets did. Rarefaction of sorted-subset datasets indicated incomplete sequencing despite the large sequencing depth. Because the study included a small number of donors, the genetic and exposure-history diversity represented was limited. Sampling was restricted to blood, and TCR repertoires in tissues likely differ from the TCR repertoires found in blood. Clonotypes shared by all four sorted-subset donors showed higher generation probabilities than non-shared clonotypes. Pairwise subsampling indicated that sequencing depth was expected to affect the degree of clonotype sharing among donors. Across a few donors, roughly 5.1% of naive CD4, over 3% of naive CD8, around 2.1% of memory CD4, and roughly 0.41% of memory CD8 clonotypes were shared.

TCR CDR3 regions were amplified from genomic DNA by multiplex PCR using the deep immunoSEQ assay. Extracted genomic DNA from each cell subset was spread evenly across all wells of several immunoSEQ 96-well plates, with each plate serving as a replicate. Each replicate PCR for sorted subsets received about 200 ng genomic DNA, equal to roughly 33,000 T cell genomes. The purified libraries were quantified using a Qubit 3.0 fluorometer, sized with a Bioanalyzer 2100, and then quantified again using the KAPA Library Quantification kit. A separate single-read 150-cycle Illumina NextSeq 550 flow cell was used to sequence each immunoSEQ 96-well plate. The study's processing was this. Because the immunoSEQ output held only junctional sequences and lacked quality scores, the filtering could not match the filtering applied to full-length reads. To assign V/J genes and CDR3, sequences were annotated against IMGT germline references using PyIR, a Python wrapper for IgBLAST v1.9. Reads were filtered out if the reads had weak V/J assignments (E-value above 1e-6), no CDR3, stop codons, out-of-frame junctions, or ambiguous translated residues. V3J clonotypes were defined as sequences sharing the same inferred V gene, J gene, and CDR3 amino acid sequence. Percentage overlap between repertoires was computed as shared unique clonotypes divided by the size of the smaller repertoire. Three approaches were used to assess repertoire richness: RTK rarefaction, the Chao1 estimator, and Recon v2.1 estimates of unobserved clonotypes. For all TCRbeta clonotypes obtained by the gDNA method from four donors, generation probabilities were computed with OLGA. TCRdb obtained this table from immuneACCESS and retained in-frame rearrangements with V and J assigned. These tables miss some clones; where compared with another copy, unresolved V genes account for less than half of the shortfall, and the remainder is unexplained. That table gives V, J and clone size, and the DNA gave D and trimming. The sample has about 2,200,000 clones on record, approximately 94% of them singletons. Of the sample, under 2% is held by the ten largest clones.

The sequence is built from TRBV7-8 and TRBJ1-4; possibly the D gene is TRBD1, per 6 matching bases. The receptor comes from a man younger than 35 in good health. Some clones in this sample may be carry-over from other donors' samples. The source material was naive CD8+ T cells from PBMCs. The cell subset or site label corresponds to: CD45RA+CCR7+. The DNA is TGTGCCAGCAGCTCAGGGGACGTAAATGAAAAACTGTTTTTT. Translated, this is CASSSGDVNEKLFF.